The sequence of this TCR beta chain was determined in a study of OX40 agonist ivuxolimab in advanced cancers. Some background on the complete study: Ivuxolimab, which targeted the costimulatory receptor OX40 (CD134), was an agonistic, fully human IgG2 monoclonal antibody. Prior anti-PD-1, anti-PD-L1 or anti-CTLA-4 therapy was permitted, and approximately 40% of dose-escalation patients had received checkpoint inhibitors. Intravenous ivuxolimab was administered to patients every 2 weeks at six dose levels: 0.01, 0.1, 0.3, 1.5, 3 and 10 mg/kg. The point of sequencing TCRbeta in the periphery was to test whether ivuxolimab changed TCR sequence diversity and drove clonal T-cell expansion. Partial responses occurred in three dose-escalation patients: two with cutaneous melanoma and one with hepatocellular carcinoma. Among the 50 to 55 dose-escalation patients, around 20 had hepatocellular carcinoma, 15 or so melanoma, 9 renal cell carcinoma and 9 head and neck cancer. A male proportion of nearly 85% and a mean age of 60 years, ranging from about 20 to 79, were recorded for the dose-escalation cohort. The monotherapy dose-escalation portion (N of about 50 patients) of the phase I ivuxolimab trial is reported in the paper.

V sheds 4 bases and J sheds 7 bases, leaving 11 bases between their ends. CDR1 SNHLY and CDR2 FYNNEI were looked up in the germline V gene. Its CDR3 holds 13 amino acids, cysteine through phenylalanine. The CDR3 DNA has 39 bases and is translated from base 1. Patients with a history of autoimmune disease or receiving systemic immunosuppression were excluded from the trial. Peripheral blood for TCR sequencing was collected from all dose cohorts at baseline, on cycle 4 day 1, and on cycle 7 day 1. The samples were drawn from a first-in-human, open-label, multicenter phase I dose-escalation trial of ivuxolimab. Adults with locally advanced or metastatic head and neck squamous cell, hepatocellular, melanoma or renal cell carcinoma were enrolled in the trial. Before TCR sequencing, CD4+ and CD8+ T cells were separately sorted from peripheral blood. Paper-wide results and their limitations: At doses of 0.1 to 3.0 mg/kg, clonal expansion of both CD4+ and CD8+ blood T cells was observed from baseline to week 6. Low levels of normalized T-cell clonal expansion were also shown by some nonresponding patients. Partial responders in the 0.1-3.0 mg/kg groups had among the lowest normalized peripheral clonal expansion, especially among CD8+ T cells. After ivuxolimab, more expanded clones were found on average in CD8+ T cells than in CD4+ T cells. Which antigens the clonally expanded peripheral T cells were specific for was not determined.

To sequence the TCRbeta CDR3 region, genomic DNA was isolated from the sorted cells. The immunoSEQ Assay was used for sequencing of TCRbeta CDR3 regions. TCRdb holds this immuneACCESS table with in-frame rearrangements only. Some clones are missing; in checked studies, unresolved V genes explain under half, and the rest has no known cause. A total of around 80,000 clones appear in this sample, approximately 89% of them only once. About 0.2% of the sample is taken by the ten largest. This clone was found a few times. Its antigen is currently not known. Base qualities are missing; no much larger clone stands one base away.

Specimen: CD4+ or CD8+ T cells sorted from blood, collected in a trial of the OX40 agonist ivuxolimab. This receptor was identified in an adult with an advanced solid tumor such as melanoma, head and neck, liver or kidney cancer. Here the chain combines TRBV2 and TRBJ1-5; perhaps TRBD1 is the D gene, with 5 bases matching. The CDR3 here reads CASSAGLVQPQHF. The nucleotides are TGTGCCAGCAGTGCAGGGCTGGTGCAGCCCCAGCATTTT.